This TCR beta chain stems from a study of CD8 T cells in Susac syndrome. Study-wide results and caveats: An acknowledgment was made by the study that its TCR sequencing and HLA analysis involved relatively few individuals.

Included as multiple sclerosis controls were treatment-naive patients who had stable or active relapsing-remitting disease. Both CD4+ and CD8+ T cells were negatively isolated, and TEMRA cells underwent FACS enrichment. In regard to this clonotype: What it binds is unknown.

This CDR3 is built from 13 residues. The V and J ends lost 9 bases and 8 bases, in that order; junction bases with no gene match: 7. Germline V gene sequence: CDR1 SNHLY, CDR2 FYNNEI. Random hexamers were used to reverse transcribe the RNA input (roughly 0.5 to 1 ug). By means of immunoSEQ multiplex PCR, TCR beta CDR3 spanning 54 Vbeta and 13 Jbeta underwent amplification. TCRdb used MiXCR to reprocess the immunoSEQ multiplex PCR reads, holding one entry per CDR3 protein. The sample contains 250,000 to 300,000 distinct CDR3 sequences, roughly 84% of which appear only once. Sequenced material: CD8+ T cells from PBMCs. The receptor was derived from a human donor with multiple sclerosis. V is TRBV2 and J is TRBJ2-1, with 10 bases aligning to TRBD2. CDR3 sequence: CASPLAGGHEQFF. CDR3 nucleotide sequence: TGTGCCAGTCCATTAGCGGGAGGACATGAGCAGTTCTTC.